The 18 T cell receptor beta chains listed next were all sequenced from one sample in a study of T cell responses to AZD1222 COVID-19 vaccine. Profiled with immunoSEQ multiplex PCR; TCRdb holds only in-frame clones, not every one. The sample includes about 88,000 clones, about 93% of them seen just once. The sample here was peripheral blood, taken on day 0 of MenACWY control vaccination. Receptors were obtained from an adult in good health.

This clone has just a few counts. The chain employs TRBV3-1 (or the pseudogene TRBV3-2) and TRBJ1-1; D ambiguous. Trimming took off 1 base at V and 1 base at J, with 4 bases between the two ends. CDR1 LGHDT and CDR2 YNNKEL come from the germline V gene (reference sequence). The CDR3 runs to 13 residues. The CDR3 nucleotides read TGTGCCAGCAGCCAAGTGGGGAACACTGAAGCTTTCTTT. It specifies CASSQVGNTEAFF.

J is TRBJ2-7 and V is TRBV6-5; 9 bases agree with TRBD1. The junction had 3 bases not matched to a gene; V was cut back by 0 bases and J by 3 bases. Germline CDR1 MNHEY, CDR2 SVGAGI. This CDR3 spans 15 amino acids. CDR3 nucleotides: TGTGCCAGCAGTTACTCGACAGGGGGTGACTACGAGCAGTACTTC. Translation: CASSYSTGGDYEQYF.

This chain connects TRBV5-6 to TRBJ1-1; D possibly corresponds to TRBD1 (5 bases). The CDR3 covers 15 residues. CDR1 is SGHDT and CDR2 is YYEEEE in the germline V gene. V lost 7 bases and J 4 bases, leaving 20 bases between the germline ends. This CDR3 is CASRPGGIGRTEAFF. For the CDR3, the DNA is TGTGCCAGCCGCCCGGGGGGTATAGGGCGCACTGAAGCTTTCTTT.

The V and J genes are TRBV20-1 and TRBJ2-5, with unresolved D. CDR1 DFQATT and CDR2 SNEGSKA come from the germline V gene (reference sequence). This CDR3 is built from 11 residues. The V end was cut by 0 bases, the J end by 5 bases, with 4 bases between. DNA of the CDR3: TGCAGTGCTAGAGAGATGGAGACCCAGTACTTC. Protein sequence: CSAREMETQYF.

The chain recombines TRBV4-1 with TRBJ2-3, with TRBD2 matching over 7 bases. CDR1 is MGHRA and CDR2 is YSYEKL in the germline V gene. The CDR3 has 17 amino acids. J gave up 5 bases and V 0 bases, and 11 bases lay outside the gene matches. The CDR3 region has the DNA TGCGCCAGCAGCCAAGATTTCGGGGAGGGCACACTAGATACGCAGTATTTT. It is translated as CASSQDFGEGTLDTQYF.

The genes are TRBV5-6 and TRBJ1-6; possibly TRBD1 for D (6 bases). The ends were cut back, 2 bases at V and 8 bases at J, with 11 bases in the middle. The CDR3 has 14 amino acids. CDR1 and CDR2 (germline): SGHDT, YYEEEE. CDR3 amino acids: CASSLQGRYSPLHF. The CDR3 coding sequence is TGTGCCAGCAGCTTACAGGGAAGGTATTCACCCCTCCACTTT.

The genes are TRBV10-3 and TRBJ1-1; D gene uncertain. Germline CDR1 is ENHRY and CDR2 is SYGVKD. This CDR3 comprises 13 residues. V lost 5 bases and J lost 0, with 7 bases in between. CDR3 DNA sequence: TGTGCCATCAGTCAAGGGTTGAACACTGAAGCTTTCTTT. Encoded protein: CAISQGLNTEAFF.

The chain links TRBV5-1 to TRBJ1-6; possible D gene TRBD1, 5 bases. The CDR3 runs to 17 residues. In germline, CDR1 is SGHRS, CDR2 YFSETQ. Trimming removed 4 bases from V and 4 bases from J, with 18 bases in between. The CDR3 sequence: CASSDPDSTGYNSPLHF. In DNA form, the CDR3 reads TGCGCCAGCAGCGACCCCGACAGTACGGGGTATAATTCACCCCTCCACTTT. Together with reference TRBV5-1 and TRBJ1-6, the CDR3 gives the full variable domain: KAGVTQTPRYLIKTRGQQVTLSCSPISGHRSVSWYQQTPGQGLQFLFEYFSETQRNKGNFPGRFSGRQFSNSRSEMNVSTLELGDSALYLCASSDPDSTGYNSPLHFGNGTRLTVT.

The V call is TRBV6-5, the J call TRBJ1-2; 8 bases align to TRBD1. Germline V gene data show CDR1 as MNHEY and CDR2 as SVGAGI. The CDR3 is 14 amino acids. J was trimmed by 1 base and V by 7 bases; bases with no gene match: 5. CDR3: CASTRGRHNYGYTF. DNA of the CDR3: TGTGCCAGCACCAGGGGGCGCCATAACTATGGCTACACCTTC.

This chain links TRBV6-5 with TRBJ1-1; TRBD1 matches 7 bases. Germline V gene lookup returns CDR1 MNHEY and CDR2 SVGAGI. V dropped 5 bases and J dropped 1; count of bases not matched to a gene: 7. This CDR3 region has 15 residues. The CDR3 DNA reads TGTGCCAGCAGTCCCCCCGGGACAGCGAACACTGAAGCTTTCTTT. It translates to CASSPPGTANTEAFF.

This clone appeared a single time. The chain is built from TRBV5-1 and TRBJ1-5, with TRBD1 matching 10 bases. The V and J ends lost 4 bases and 6 bases, in that order; junction bases with no gene match: 10. Germline CDR1 is SGHRS and CDR2 is YFSETQ. The CDR3 is 16 residues long. The CDR3 is CASSLIPTGGVQPQHF. The CDR3 DNA is TGCGCCAGCAGCCTAATCCCGACAGGGGGCGTTCAGCCCCAGCATTTT.

The rearrangement links TRBV28 to TRBJ2-1; 13 bases map to TRBD2. CDR3 length equals 13 residues. The J segment lost 9 bases and the V segment lost 8 bases, leaving 4 bases of the junction unmatched. Per germline, CDR1 MDHEN and CDR2 SYDVKM. CDR3 residues: CASRTSGSGEQFF. The CDR3 bases are TGTGCCAGCCGGACTAGCGGGAGTGGTGAGCAGTTCTTC.

The chain uses TRBV4-3 and TRBJ2-1, with 7 bases identical to TRBD1. CDR1 and CDR2 (germline): LGHNA, YSLEER. The J segment lost 2 bases and the V segment lost 0 bases, leaving 1 base of the junction unmatched. This CDR3 has 15 amino acids. The chain's CDR3 is CASSQETGAYNEQFF. The DNA of the CDR3 is TGCGCCAGCAGCCAAGAAACAGGGGCCTACAATGAGCAGTTCTTC.

V is TRBV7-9 and J is TRBJ1-2; D ambiguous. V was shortened by 1 base and J by 8 bases, with 11 bases between the two germline ends. There are 13 residues in the CDR3. Germline CDR1 reads SEHNR; CDR2 reads FQNEAQ (reference sequence). The CDR3 bases are TGTGCCAGCAGCTTAGGTAGCAAGTCCGGCTACACCTTC. It specifies CASSLGSKSGYTF.

This clone is a singleton in its sample. The chain uses TRBV29-1 and TRBJ2-7, with 8 bases lining up with TRBD1. The CDR3 spans 12 residues. Per the germline V gene, CDR1 is SQVTM and CDR2 is ANQGSEA. V lost 6 bases and J lost 2; bases outside the gene matches: 3. Written as DNA, the CDR3 is TGCAGCGTCCGCAGGGGGCCCTACGAGCAGTACTTC. This translates into CSVRRGPYEQYF.

V and J are TRBV28 and TRBJ1-4, with TRBD1 matching 9 bases. V shed 4 bases, J shed 7 bases, and the junction held 7 bases outside the gene matches. The germline V gene encodes CDR1 MDHEN and CDR2 SYDVKM. The length of the CDR3 is 15 residues. For the CDR3, the DNA is TGTGCCAGCAGTTCCAACAGGGGGCTGGGTGAAAAACTGTTTTTT. Translating gives CASSSNRGLGEKLFF.

Of note for this clone: Distinct nucleotide sequences in the sample also encode this CDR3. The V and J genes are TRBV6-5 and TRBJ1-1, with D possibly being TRBD1 (5 bases). The ends were cut back, 9 bases at V and 1 base at J, with 9 bases in the middle. CDR1 and CDR2 (germline): MNHEY, SVGAGI. The CDR3 is made up of 12 amino acids. The CDR3 region is CASRGRNTEAFF. The CDR3 DNA sequence: TGTGCCAGTCGGGGCAGGAACACTGAAGCTTTCTTT.

V gene TRBV13 combines with J gene TRBJ2-5, with unresolved D. The last part of the DNA fits TRBJ2-7 better; the J call may be wrong. Germline CDR1 reads PRHDT; CDR2 reads FYEKMQ (reference sequence). The CDR3 consists of 12 residues. CDR3 sequence: CASSLGAYEQYF. CDR3 DNA: TGTGCCAGCAGCTTAGGGGCTTACGAGCAGTACTTC.